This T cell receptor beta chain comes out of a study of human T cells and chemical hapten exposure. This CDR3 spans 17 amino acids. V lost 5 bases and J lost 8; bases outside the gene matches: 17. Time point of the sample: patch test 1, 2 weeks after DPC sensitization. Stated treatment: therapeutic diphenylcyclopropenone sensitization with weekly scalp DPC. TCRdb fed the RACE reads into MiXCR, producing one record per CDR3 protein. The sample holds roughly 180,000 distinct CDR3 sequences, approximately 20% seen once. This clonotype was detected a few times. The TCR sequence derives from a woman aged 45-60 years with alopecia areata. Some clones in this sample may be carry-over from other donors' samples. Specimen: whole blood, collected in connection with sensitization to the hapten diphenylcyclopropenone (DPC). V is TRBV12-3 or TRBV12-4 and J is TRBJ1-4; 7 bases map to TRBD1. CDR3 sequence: CASSPPYRQGKGEKLFF. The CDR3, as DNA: TGTGCCAGCAGTCCACCCTACCGACAGGGCAAAGGGGAAAAACTGTTTTTT.